This T cell receptor beta chain was retrieved from a study of T-cell reconstitution after alpha-beta-depleted transplantation in children. General study points: A year post-transplant, T-cell counts and diversity derived mostly from newly produced T cells. Expanded graft clones, several hundred of them, were reportedly the source of alpha-beta T cells about two months after transplant. In some patients, recipient T cells and intrathymic progenitors surviving conditioning explained high day-60 diversity.

The length of the CDR3 is 12 residues. V was pared by 6 bases and J by 8 bases, with 14 bases between. Germline V gives CDR1 DFQATT, CDR2 SNEGSKA (reference sequence). TCRbeta library construction was performed incorporating unique molecular identifiers. TCRdb reanalysed the PCR reads using MiXCR and keeps one entry per CDR3 protein. The data contain 90,000 to 100,000 distinct CDR3 sequences, around 22% of them seen just once; the ten biggest clones take up about a fifth. With respect to this clonotype: Its target is unknown.

The source of this sequence is a boy between 2 and 10 years old with acute lymphoblastic leukemia, due to receive a stem cell transplant. The sample consisted of PBMCs, taken before TCRalphabeta/CD19-depleted stem cell transplant. V and J are TRBV20-1 and TRBJ1-5; possibly TRBD1 for D (5 bases). For the CDR3, the DNA is TGCAGTGCCAGATCCGGGGGAGAGCCCCAGCATTTT. Amino acid sequence: CSARSGGEPQHF.